Below are 16 T cell receptor beta chains sequenced from a single sample in a study of blood T cell repertoires in COVID-19. The data were produced by immunoSEQ multiplex PCR, yet TCRdb's version contains in-frame clones alone and is incomplete. The profile shows about 230,000 clones, over 65% of them singletons. The sequencing sample was made of peripheral blood. The receptors shown here come from a woman aged 70-85 years with active or convalescent COVID-19.

This clone was picked up a small number of times. The chain has TRBV11-2 and TRBJ2-7; 7 positions match TRBD2. V gave up 7 bases and J gave up 3 bases; unmatched junction bases: 12. The CDR3 is 15 amino acids. Looked up from germline, CDR1 is SGHAT and CDR2 is FQNNGV. CDR3 amino acids: CASTPPLASGYEQYF. The CDR3 DNA sequence: TGTGCCAGCACCCCCCCACTGGCTAGCGGCTACGAGCAGTACTTC.

This clone was seen a handful of times. The J gene is TRBJ1-6, the V gene TRBV5-1, with 7 bases that match TRBD1. Looked up from germline, CDR1 is SGHRS and CDR2 is YFSETQ. After removal of 2 bases from V and 5 bases from J, the junction contained 4 bases not matched to a gene. The CDR3 totals 15 residues. CDR3 protein: CASSFEGQNNSPLHF. CDR3 DNA: TGCGCCAGCAGCTTTGAGGGACAGAATAATTCACCCCTCCACTTT. The full variable domain, rest sourced from reference TRBV5-1 and TRBJ1-6, is KAGVTQTPRYLIKTRGQQVTLSCSPISGHRSVSWYQQTPGQGLQFLFEYFSETQRNKGNFPGRFSGRQFSNSRSEMNVSTLELGDSALYLCASSFEGQNNSPLHFGNGTRLTVT.

The chain uses TRBV9 and TRBJ2-1; 9 nucleotides agree with TRBD2. From germline, CDR1 is SGDLS and CDR2 YYNGEE. V trimming: 0 bases; J trimming: 4 bases; junction bases outside the gene matches: 5. CDR3 length equals 16 residues. CDR3 protein: CASSVASSGAYNEQFF. CDR3 bases: TGTGCCAGCAGCGTAGCCTCTAGCGGGGCTTACAATGAGCAGTTCTTC.

The chain recombines TRBV30 with TRBJ2-1; D is perhaps TRBD2 (5 bases). Trimming left V 3 bases short and J 5 bases short, with 23 bases between. The CDR3 is made up of 17 amino acids. Germline V gene lookup returns CDR1 GTSNPN and CDR2 SVGIG (reference sequence). In DNA, the CDR3 is TGTGCCTGGAGCCTTCCGCTCTGGAGCGGAGTCCACAATGAGCAGTTCTTC. Protein sequence: CAWSLPLWSGVHNEQFF.

V usage is TRBV7-9 and J usage is TRBJ2-5; D may be TRBD1 (5 bases). Trimming shortened V by 5 bases and J by 1 base, and 11 bases separated the two germline ends. Per the germline V gene, CDR1 is SEHNR and CDR2 is FQNEAQ (reference sequence). This CDR3 is 14 amino acids long. The CDR3 protein is CASSRQTFQETQYF. The CDR3 DNA follows: TGTGCCAGCAGCAGACAGACTTTCCAAGAGACCCAGTACTTC.

This clone was recorded a few times. The chain recombines TRBV7-3 with TRBJ2-7; D is perhaps TRBD1 (5 bases). Trimming left V 4 bases short and J 0 bases short, with 7 bases between. The CDR3 runs to 13 residues. The germline gives CDR1 SGHTA, CDR2 FQGTGA. CDR3 protein: CASSSRDSYEQYF. The CDR3 DNA sequence: TGTGCCAGCAGCTCCAGGGACTCCTACGAGCAGTACTTC.

The chain links TRBV5-1 to TRBJ2-7; D might be TRBD2 (6 bases). The CDR3 runs to 14 residues. Trimming took off 5 bases at V and 4 bases at J, with 16 bases between the two ends. CDR1 SGHRS and CDR2 YFSETQ come from the germline V gene. CDR3 DNA sequence: TGCGCCAGCAGTCCCGGTGGGCGGGGTTACGAGCAGTACTTC. Protein sequence: CASSPGGRGYEQYF.

The chain is built from TRBV11-1 and TRBJ2-7, with D perhaps TRBD1 (6 bases). The germline V gene has CDR1 SGHAT and CDR2 FQDESV (reference sequence). The CDR3 totals 14 residues. Between the trimmed V and J ends, which lost 4 bases and 6 bases, there was a span of 16 bases. CDR3 loop: CASSYQTGPFEQYF. The CDR3, as DNA: TGTGCCAGCAGCTACCAGACAGGCCCGTTCGAGCAGTACTTC.

The chain combines TRBV5-6 with TRBJ2-7; D might be TRBD1 (6 bases). There are 15 residues in the CDR3. Per the germline V gene, CDR1 is SGHDT and CDR2 is YYEEEE. Trimming pared 4 bases from V and 0 bases from J, leaving 14 bases between. This CDR3 is CASSITGPSSYEQYF. The CDR3 nucleotides read TGTGCCAGCAGCATAACAGGGCCCTCCTCCTACGAGCAGTACTTC.

This clone was recorded once. This chain uses TRBV28 with TRBJ1-1; unclear D gene. This CDR3 is built from 13 residues. From germline, CDR1 is MDHEN and CDR2 SYDVKM. The germline V and J ends were trimmed by 7 bases and 2 bases, with 11 bases remaining between them. The CDR3 region has the DNA TGTGCCAGCACCTCGGACTTAAACACTGAAGCTTTCTTT. This gives the protein CASTSDLNTEAFF.

This chain uses TRBV10-1 with TRBJ2-1; the D gene is possibly TRBD1 (6 bases). V was clipped by 0 bases and J by 4 bases, with 13 bases between them. CDR1 and CDR2 (germline): WNHNN, SYGVQD (reference sequence). There are 16 residues in the CDR3. CDR3 sequence (DNA): TGCGCCAGCAGTGAGTCCAGGGGTTTATCGTACAATGAGCAGTTCTTC. It translates to CASSESRGLSYNEQFF.

For the CDR3, the DNA is TGTGCCAGCAGCTTAGGGAACCCACTAGGTACCGGGGAGCTGTTTTTT. Translating gives CASSLGNPLGTGELFF. The chain links TRBV11-2 to TRBJ2-2, with D possibly being TRBD2 (5 bases). The CDR3 contains 16 residues. The germline V gene has CDR1 SGHAT and CDR2 FQNNGV. V lost 1 base and J 5 bases, leaving 14 bases between the germline ends.

The chain has TRBV30 and TRBJ2-1; D is possibly TRBD1 (8 bases). The germline V gene encodes CDR1 GTSNPN and CDR2 SVGIG (reference sequence). This CDR3 region has 14 residues. V was shortened by 2 bases and J by 8 bases, with 16 bases between the two germline ends. DNA for the CDR3: TGTGCCTGGAGTAGGACAGGGAGGGGGTATGAGCAGTTCTTC. Translation gives CAWSRTGRGYEQFF.

J is TRBJ1-3 and V is TRBV7-2, with 8 bases lining up with TRBD1. V shed 4 bases and J 3 bases; nucleotides not matched to a gene: 5. Germline loops: CDR1 SGHTA, CDR2 FQGNSA. This CDR3 has 15 amino acids. The chain's CDR3 is CASSSGQGYGNTIYF. CDR3 sequence (DNA): TGTGCCAGCAGCTCTGGACAGGGCTATGGAAACACCATATATTTT.

The rearrangement links TRBV12-3 or TRBV12-4 to TRBJ2-3; TRBD1 matches 10 bases. This CDR3 is 13 amino acids long. J gave up 7 bases and V 6 bases, and 4 bases lay outside the gene matches. The CDR3 reads CASRGQGYYTQYF. Here the CDR3 DNA reads TGTGCCAGCAGGGGACAGGGGTATTATACGCAGTATTTT.

The V call is TRBV24-1, the J call TRBJ2-1; 10 nucleotides line up with TRBD2. The CDR3 length is 16 residues. Germline CDR1 and CDR2: KGHDR and SFDVKD. V gave up 3 bases and J gave up 8 bases; unmatched junction bases: 9. The CDR3 sequence: CATSDPTSGAHDEQFF. The CDR3 DNA reads as TGTGCCACCAGTGATCCCACTAGCGGGGCCCATGATGAGCAGTTCTTC.